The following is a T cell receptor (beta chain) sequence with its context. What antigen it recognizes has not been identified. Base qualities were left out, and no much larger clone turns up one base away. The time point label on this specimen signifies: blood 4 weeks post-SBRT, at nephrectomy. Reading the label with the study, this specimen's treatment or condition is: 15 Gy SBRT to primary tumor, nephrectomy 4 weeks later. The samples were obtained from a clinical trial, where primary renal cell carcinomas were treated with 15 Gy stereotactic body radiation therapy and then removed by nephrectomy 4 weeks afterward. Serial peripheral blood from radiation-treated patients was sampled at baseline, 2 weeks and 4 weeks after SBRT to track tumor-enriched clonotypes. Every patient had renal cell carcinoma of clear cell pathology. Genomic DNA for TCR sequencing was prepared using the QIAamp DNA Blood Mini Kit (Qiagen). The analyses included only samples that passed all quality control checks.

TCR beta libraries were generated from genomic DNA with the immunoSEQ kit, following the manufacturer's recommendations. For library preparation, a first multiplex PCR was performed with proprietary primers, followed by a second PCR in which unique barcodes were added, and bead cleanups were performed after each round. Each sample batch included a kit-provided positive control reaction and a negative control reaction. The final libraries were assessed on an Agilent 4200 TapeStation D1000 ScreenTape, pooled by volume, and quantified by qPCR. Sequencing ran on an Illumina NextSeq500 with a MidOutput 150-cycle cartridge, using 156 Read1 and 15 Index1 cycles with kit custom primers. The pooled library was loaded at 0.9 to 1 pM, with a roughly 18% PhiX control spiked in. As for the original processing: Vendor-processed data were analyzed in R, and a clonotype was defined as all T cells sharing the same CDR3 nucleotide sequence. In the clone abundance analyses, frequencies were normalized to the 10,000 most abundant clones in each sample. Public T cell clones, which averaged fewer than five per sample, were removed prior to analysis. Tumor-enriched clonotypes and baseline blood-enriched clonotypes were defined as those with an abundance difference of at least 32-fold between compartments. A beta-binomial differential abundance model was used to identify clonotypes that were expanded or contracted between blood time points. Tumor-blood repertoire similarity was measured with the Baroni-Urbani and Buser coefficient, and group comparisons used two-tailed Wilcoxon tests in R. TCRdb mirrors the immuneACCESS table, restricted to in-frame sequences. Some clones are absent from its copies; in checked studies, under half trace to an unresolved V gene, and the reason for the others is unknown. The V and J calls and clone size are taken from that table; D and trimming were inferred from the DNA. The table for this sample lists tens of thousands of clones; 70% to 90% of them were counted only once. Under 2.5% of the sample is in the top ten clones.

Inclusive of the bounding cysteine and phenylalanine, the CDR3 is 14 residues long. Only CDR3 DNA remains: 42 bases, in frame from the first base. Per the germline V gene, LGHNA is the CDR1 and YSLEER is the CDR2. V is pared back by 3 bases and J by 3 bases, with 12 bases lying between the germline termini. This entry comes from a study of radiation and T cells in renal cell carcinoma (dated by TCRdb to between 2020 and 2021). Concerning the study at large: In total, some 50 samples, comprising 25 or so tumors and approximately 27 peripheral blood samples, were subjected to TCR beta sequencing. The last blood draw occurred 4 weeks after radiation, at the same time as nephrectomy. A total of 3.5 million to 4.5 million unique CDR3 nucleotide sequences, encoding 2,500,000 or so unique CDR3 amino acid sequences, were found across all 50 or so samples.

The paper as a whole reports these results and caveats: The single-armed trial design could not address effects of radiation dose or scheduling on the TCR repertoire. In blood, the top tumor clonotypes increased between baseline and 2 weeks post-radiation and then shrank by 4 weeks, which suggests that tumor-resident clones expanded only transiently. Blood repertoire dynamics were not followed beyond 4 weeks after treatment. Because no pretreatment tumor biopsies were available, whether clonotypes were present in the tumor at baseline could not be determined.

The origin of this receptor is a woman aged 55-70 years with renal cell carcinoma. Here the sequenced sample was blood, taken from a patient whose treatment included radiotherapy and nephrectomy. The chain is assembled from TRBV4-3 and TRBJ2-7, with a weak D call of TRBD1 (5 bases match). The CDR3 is CASSQGRWVYEQYF. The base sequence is TGCGCCAGCAGCCAGGGGCGGTGGGTCTACGAGCAGTACTTC.